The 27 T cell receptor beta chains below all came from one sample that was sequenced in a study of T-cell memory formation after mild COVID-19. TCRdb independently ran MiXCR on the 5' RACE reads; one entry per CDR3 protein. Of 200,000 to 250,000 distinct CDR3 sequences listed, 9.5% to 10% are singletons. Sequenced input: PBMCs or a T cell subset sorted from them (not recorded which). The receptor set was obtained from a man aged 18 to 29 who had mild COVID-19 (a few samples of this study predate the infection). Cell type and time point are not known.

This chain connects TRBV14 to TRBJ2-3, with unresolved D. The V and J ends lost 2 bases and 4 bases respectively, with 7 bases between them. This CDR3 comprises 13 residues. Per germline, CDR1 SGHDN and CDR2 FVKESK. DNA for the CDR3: TGTGCCAGCAGCCAAAATGTAGCAGATACGCAGTATTTT. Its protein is CASSQNVADTQYF.

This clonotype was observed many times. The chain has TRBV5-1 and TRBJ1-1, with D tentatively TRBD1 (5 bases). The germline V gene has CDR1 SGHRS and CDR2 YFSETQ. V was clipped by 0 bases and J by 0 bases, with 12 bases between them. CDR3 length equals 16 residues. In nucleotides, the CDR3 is TGCGCCAGCAGCTTGGTTCCGGGACTCGTGAACACTGAAGCTTTCTTT. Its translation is CASSLVPGLVNTEAFF.

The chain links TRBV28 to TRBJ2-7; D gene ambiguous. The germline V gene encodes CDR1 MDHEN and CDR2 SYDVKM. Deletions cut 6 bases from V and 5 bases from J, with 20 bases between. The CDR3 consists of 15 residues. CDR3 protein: CASRARKPFGNEQYV. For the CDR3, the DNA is TGTGCCAGCAGAGCCCGTAAACCCTTCGGTAACGAGCAGTACGTC.

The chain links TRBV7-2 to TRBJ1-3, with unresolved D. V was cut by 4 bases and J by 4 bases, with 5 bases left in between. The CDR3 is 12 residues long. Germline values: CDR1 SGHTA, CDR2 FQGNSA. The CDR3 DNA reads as TGTGCCAGCAGCTCCCCCGGAAACACCATATATTTT. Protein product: CASSSPGNTIYF.

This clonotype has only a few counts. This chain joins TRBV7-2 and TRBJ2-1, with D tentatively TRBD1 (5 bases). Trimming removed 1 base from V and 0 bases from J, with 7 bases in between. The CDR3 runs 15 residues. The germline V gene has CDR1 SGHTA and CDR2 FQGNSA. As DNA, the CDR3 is TGTGCCAGCAGCTTAGAGGGGCGCTCCTACAATGAGCAGTTCTTC. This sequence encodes CASSLEGRSYNEQFF.

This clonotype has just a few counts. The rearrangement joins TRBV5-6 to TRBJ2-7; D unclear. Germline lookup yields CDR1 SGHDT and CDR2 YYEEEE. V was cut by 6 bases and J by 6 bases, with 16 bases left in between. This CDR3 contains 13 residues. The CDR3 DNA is TGTGCCAGCACCCGGACGGAAATACTCGAGCAGTACTTC. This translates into CASTRTEILEQYF.

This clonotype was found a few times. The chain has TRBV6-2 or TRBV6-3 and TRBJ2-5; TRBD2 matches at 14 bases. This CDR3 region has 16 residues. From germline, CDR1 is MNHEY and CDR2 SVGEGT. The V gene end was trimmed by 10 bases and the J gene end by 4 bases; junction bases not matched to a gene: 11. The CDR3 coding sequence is TGTGCCACCCGGCCAGGGGGACTAGCGGGGGTAGAGACCCAGTACTTC. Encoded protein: CATRPGGLAGVETQYF.

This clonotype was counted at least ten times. This chain's CDR3 is CASSPGQGAADTQYF. The DNA of the CDR3 is TGCGCCAGCAGCCCGGGACAGGGGGCCGCAGATACGCAGTATTTT. The chain joins TRBV5-1 to TRBJ2-3, with 12 bases aligning to TRBD1. The CDR3 is 15 residues long. The ends lost 4 bases at V and 4 bases at J; junction bases unmatched: 4. The germline CDR1 and CDR2 sequences are SGHRS and YFSETQ.

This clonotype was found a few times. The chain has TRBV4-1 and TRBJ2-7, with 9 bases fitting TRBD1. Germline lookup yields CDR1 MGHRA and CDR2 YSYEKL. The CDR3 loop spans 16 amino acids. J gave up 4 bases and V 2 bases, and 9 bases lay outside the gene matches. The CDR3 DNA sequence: TGCGCCAGCAGCCAACCGCCACCGGGACAGGGTTACGAGCAGTACTTC. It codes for CASSQPPPGQGYEQYF.

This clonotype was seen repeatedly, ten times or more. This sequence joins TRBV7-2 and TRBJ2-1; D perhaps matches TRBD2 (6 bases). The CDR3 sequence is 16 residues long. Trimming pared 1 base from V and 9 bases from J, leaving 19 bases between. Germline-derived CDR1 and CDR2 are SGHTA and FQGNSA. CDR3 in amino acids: CASSLDGFSRRGEQFF. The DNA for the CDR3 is TGTGCCAGCAGCTTAGATGGGTTTAGCAGGAGGGGTGAGCAGTTCTTC.

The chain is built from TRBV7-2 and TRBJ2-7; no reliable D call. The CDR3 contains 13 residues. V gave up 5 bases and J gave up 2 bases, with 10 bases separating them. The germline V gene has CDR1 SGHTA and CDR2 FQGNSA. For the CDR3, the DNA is TGTGCCAGCAGCCAGCAGACTGCCTACGAGCAGTACTTC. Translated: CASSQQTAYEQYF.

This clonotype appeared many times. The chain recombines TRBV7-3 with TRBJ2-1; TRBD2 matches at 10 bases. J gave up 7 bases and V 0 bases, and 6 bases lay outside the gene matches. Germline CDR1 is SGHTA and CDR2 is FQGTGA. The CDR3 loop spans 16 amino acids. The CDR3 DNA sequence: TGTGCCAGCAGCTTAACGTTTACTAGCGGGACGAATGAGCAGTTCTTC. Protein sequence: CASSLTFTSGTNEQFF.

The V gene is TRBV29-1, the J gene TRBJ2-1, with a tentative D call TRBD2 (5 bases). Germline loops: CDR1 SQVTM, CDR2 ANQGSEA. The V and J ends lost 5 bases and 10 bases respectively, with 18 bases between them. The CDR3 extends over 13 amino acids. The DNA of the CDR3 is TGCAGCGTTTCCGAGGGAACGGCGAGGGAGCAGTTCTTC. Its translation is CSVSEGTAREQFF.

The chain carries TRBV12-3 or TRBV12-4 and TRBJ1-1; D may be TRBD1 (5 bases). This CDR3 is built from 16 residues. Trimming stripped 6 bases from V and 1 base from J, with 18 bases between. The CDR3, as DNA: TGTGCCAGCAGCCCTGCGGGGGGGGGGAAGAACACTGAAGCTTTCTTT. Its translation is CASSPAGGGKNTEAFF.

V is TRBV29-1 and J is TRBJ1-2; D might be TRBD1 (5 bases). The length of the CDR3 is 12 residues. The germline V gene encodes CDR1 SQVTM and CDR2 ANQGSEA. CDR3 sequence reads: CNRDWVDYGYTF. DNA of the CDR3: TGCAACCGGGACTGGGTAGACTATGGCTACACCTTC.

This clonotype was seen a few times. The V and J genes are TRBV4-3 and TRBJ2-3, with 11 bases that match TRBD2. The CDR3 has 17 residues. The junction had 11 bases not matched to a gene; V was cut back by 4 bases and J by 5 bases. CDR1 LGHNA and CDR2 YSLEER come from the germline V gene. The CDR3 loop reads CASSPELAGDPVDTQYF. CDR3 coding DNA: TGCGCCAGCAGCCCAGAACTAGCGGGGGATCCGGTAGATACGCAGTATTTT.

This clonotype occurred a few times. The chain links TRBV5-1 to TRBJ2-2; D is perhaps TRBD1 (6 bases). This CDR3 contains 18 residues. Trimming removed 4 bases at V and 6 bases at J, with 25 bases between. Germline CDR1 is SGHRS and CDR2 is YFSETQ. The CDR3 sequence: CASSRKVGSGVSAGELFF. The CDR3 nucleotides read TGCGCCAGCAGCAGGAAGGTCGGTTCAGGGGTGAGCGCCGGGGAGCTGTTTTTT.

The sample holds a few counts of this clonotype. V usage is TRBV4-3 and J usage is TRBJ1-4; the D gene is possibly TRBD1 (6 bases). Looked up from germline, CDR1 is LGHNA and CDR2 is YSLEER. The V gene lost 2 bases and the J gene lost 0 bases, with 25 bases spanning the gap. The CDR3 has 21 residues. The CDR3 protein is CASSQSGEVMFWGPTNEKLFF. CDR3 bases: TGCGCCAGCAGCCAATCAGGGGAGGTGATGTTTTGGGGTCCAACTAATGAAAAACTGTTTTTT.

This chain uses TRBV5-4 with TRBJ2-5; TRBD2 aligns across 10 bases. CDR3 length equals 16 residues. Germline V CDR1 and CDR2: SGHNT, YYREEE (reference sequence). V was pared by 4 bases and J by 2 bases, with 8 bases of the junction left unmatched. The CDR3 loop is CASSPLAGSGQETQYF. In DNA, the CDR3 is TGTGCCAGCAGCCCACTAGCGGGGTCGGGTCAAGAGACCCAGTACTTC.

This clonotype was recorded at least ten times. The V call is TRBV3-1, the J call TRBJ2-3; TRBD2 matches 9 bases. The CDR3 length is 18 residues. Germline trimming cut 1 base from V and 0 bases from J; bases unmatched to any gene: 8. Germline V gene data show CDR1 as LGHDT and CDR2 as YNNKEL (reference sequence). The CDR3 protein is CASSQGETSGLSTDTQYF. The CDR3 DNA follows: TGTGCCAGCAGCCAAGGGGAGACTAGCGGATTGAGCACAGATACGCAGTATTTT.

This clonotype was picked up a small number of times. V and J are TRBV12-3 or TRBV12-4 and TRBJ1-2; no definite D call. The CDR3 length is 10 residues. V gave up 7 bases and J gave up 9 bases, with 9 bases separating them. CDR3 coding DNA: TGTGCCAGCATGTTGGGAAGCTACACCTTC. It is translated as CASMLGSYTF.

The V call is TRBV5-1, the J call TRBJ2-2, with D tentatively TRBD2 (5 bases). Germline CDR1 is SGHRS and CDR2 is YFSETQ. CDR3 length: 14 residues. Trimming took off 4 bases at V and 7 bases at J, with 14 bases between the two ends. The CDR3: CASSTQSSHGELFF. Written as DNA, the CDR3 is TGCGCCAGCAGCACACAGTCTAGCCACGGGGAGCTGTTTTTT.

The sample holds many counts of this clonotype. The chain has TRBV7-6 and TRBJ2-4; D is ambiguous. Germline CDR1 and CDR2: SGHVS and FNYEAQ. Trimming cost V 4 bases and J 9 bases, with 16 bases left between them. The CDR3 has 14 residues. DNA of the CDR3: TGTGCCAGCAGCTCTCGGGTGGCAGACGGCATTCAGTACTTC. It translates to CASSSRVADGIQYF.

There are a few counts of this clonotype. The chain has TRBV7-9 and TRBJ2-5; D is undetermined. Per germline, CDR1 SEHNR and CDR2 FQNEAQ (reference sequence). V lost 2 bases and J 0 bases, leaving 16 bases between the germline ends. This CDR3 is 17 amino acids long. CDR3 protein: CASSLISFQPYQETQYF. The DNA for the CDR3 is TGTGCCAGCAGCTTAATATCATTCCAGCCTTACCAAGAGACCCAGTACTTC.

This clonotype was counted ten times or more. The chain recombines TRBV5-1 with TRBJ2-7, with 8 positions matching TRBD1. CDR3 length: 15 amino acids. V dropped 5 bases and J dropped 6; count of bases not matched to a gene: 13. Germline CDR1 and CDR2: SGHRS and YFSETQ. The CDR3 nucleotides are TGCGCCAGCAGATCAAAACCGGACAGGGCCCGCGAGCAGTACTTC. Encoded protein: CASRSKPDRAREQYF.

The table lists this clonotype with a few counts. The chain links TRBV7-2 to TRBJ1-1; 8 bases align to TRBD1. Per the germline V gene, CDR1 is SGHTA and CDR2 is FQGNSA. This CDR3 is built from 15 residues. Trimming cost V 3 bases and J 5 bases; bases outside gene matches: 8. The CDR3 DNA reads TGTGCCAGCAGCTTTTACAGGGGGAGTAGTACTGAAGCTTTCTTT. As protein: CASSFYRGSSTEAFF. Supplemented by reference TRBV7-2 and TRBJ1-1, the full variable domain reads GAGVSQSPSNKVTEKGKDVELRCDPISGHTALYWYRQSLGQGLEFLIYFQGNSAPDKSGLPSDRFSAERTGGSVSTLTIQRTQQEDSAVYLCASSFYRGSSTEAFFGQGTRLTVV.

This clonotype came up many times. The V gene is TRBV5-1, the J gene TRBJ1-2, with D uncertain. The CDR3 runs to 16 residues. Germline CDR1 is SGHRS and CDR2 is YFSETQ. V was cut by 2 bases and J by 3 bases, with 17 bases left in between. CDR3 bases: TGCGCCAGCAGCTTATTCGGAGTGGGGAGCGACTATGGCTACACCTTC. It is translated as CASSLFGVGSDYGYTF.